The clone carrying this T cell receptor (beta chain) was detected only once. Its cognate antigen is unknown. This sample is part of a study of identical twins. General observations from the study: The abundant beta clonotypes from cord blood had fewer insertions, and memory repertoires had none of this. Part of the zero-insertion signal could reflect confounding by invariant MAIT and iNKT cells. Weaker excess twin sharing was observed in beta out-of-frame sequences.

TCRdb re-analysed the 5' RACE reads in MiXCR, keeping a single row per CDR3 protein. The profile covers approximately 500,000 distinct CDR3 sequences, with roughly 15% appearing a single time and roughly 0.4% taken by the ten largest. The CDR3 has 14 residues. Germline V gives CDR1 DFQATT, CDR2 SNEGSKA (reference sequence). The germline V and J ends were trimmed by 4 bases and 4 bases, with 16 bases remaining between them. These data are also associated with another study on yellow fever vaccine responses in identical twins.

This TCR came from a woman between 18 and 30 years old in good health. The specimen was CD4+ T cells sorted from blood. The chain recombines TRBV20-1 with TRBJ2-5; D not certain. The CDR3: CSATPLSSGETQYF. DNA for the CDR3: TGCAGTGCTACCCCGCTTTCGTCGGGAGAGACCCAGTACTTC.